This TCR beta chain was captured by sequencing in a study of circulating CD8 cells and anti-PD-1 response in melanoma. Germline CDR1 is DFQATT and CDR2 is SNEGSKA (reference sequence). The V and J ends lost 5 bases and 0 bases respectively, with 11 bases between them. The CDR3 consists of 13 residues. The QIAseq Immune Repertoire TCR panel built the libraries from approximately 15 ng of total RNA. TCRdb fed the reads into MiXCR, producing one record per CDR3 protein. The sample yields 920 or so distinct CDR3 sequences, around 7% seen once. From live CD3+CD8+TCRalphabeta+ cells, four PD-1 and/or TIGIT subsets were sorted. General study results and limits: Experiments were generally run without replicates. Clonotype sharing was highest between DPOS and TIGIT subsets.

By sample share, this clonotype is medium-sized. The antigen is not known. This chain uses TRBV20-1 with TRBJ2-7; possible D gene TRBD2, 6 bases. Material: CD8+ T cells from PBMCs, obtained at baseline or after one month of anti-PD-1 therapy (not recorded which). The sequence was collected from a human donor with melanoma. The CDR3 sequence: CSALGGSSYEQYF. DNA for the CDR3: TGCAGTGCTCTCGGAGGGAGCTCCTACGAGCAGTACTTC.